This T cell receptor beta chain was retrieved from a study of T-cell memory formation after mild COVID-19. The CDR3 has 12 amino acids. Germline-derived CDR1 and CDR2 are SQVTM and ANQGSEA. Trimming left V 7 bases short and J 8 bases short, with 17 bases between. From the 5' RACE reads, TCRdb called clonotypes with MiXCR, one entry per CDR3 protein. There are roughly 240,000 distinct CDR3 sequences in the sample; around 15% occur only once, and over 20% lies in the top ten. This clonotype was counted between two and nine times. The sample consisted of PBMCs or a T cell subset sorted from them (not recorded which). This sequence originates from a man younger than 35 who had mild COVID-19 (a few samples of this study predate the infection). Cell type and time point are not known. This chain links TRBV29-1 with TRBJ1-2; no reliable D call. The CDR3 DNA reads as TGCAGCGCCCTTATCGTGGCGGGGGGCTACACCTTC. Protein: CSALIVAGGYTF.